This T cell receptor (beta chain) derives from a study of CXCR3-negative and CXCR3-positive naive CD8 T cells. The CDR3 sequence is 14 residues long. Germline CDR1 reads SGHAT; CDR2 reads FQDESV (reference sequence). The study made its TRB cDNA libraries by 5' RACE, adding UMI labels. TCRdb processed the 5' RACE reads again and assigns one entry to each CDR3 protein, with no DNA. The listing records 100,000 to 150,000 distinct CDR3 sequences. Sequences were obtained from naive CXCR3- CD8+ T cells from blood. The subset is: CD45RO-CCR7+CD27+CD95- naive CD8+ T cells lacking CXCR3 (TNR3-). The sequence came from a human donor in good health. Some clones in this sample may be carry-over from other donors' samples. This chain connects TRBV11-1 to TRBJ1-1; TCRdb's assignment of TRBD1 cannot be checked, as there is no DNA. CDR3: CASSLYRTNTEAFF.